Following are 30 T cell receptor beta chains from one sample sequenced in a study of blood T cell repertoires in COVID-19. Profiling relied on immunoSEQ multiplex PCR, and the TCRdb table lists in-frame clones only, not all of them. In the table there are around 200,000 clones, more than 80% of which are singletons. Sequenced input: PBMCs or T cells enriched from blood (not recorded which). The receptors come from a woman aged 40 to 50 with acute COVID-19.

The chain couples TRBV18 to TRBJ1-2, with 11 bases aligning to TRBD1. Germline assignment: CDR1 KGHSH and CDR2 LQKENI. The J segment lost 7 bases and the V segment lost 3 bases, leaving 1 base of the junction unmatched. The length of the CDR3 is 13 residues. CDR3 protein: CASSPDRGLGYTF. The CDR3 DNA sequence: TGTGCCAGCTCACCGGACAGGGGGCTTGGCTACACCTTC.

The J gene is TRBJ1-4, the V gene TRBV25-1; 9 bases are a match to TRBD1. The germline V gene has CDR1 MGHDK and CDR2 SYGVNS. J was trimmed by 4 bases and V by 1 base; bases with no gene match: 4. The CDR3 length is 16 residues. Here the CDR3 DNA reads TGTGCCAGCAGTGAATCCGGGACAGGGTTTAATGAAAAACTGTTTTTT. Encoded protein: CASSESGTGFNEKLFF.

The chain combines TRBV5-1 with TRBJ1-1; possibly TRBD1 for D (6 bases). CDR1 is SGHRS, CDR2 YFSETQ, per germline. V lost 10 bases and J 6 bases, leaving 19 bases between the germline ends. This CDR3 has 13 amino acids. CDR3 amino acids: CASGLQGKPEAFF. CDR3 coding DNA: TGCGCCTCCGGTCTCCAGGGGAAACCTGAAGCTTTCTTT.

The count of this clone is one. This chain uses TRBV18 with TRBJ1-6; no definite D call. The CDR3 covers 14 residues. From germline, CDR1 is KGHSH and CDR2 LQKENI. The V end lost 2 bases, the J end lost 8 bases, and 10 bases lay between the germline ends. The CDR3 bases are TGTGCCAGCTCACCAGTTCACGGGGATTCACCCCTCCACTTT. It yields the protein CASSPVHGDSPLHF.

V usage is TRBV5-1 and J usage is TRBJ1-2, with 7 bases identical to TRBD1. Germline CDR1 is SGHRS and CDR2 is YFSETQ. Losses at the gene ends were 2 bases for V and 1 base for J; bases not matched to a gene: 11. The CDR3 totals 17 residues. CDR3 region: CASSLRPGTAINYGYTF. The CDR3, as DNA: TGCGCCAGCAGCTTACGACCCGGGACAGCAATTAACTATGGCTACACCTTC.

This sequence joins TRBV21-1 and TRBJ2-3; TRBD1 is the table's D call, not checked against the DNA. TRBV21-1 is listed as a pseudogene. The CDR3 has 19 residues. Here the CDR3 reads CASSKVGRVTGKRADTQYF. The CDR3 DNA sequence: TGTGCCAGCAGCAAAGTCGGACGGGTAACAGGGAAGAGGGCAGATACGCAGTATTTT.

V and J are TRBV7-9 and TRBJ2-5, with D maybe TRBD1 (6 bases). CDR3 length: 14 residues. Germline V gene sequence: CDR1 SEHNR, CDR2 FQNEAQ (reference sequence). The germline V and J ends were trimmed by 4 bases and 4 bases, with 13 bases remaining between them. The CDR3 DNA reads TGTGCCAGCAGCTCCTGGGGGCTCGGAGAGACCCAGTACTTC. This codes for CASSSWGLGETQYF. The entire variable domain, with the rest obtained from reference TRBV7-9 and TRBJ2-5, is as follows: DTGVSQNPRHKITKRGQNVTFRCDPISEHNRLYWYRQTLGQGPEFLTYFQNEAQLEKSRLLSDRFSAERPKGSFSTLEIQRTEQGDSAMYLCASSSWGLGETQYFGPGTRLLVL.

The chain uses TRBV9 and TRBJ1-2, with 9 bases identical to TRBD1. This CDR3 is 14 amino acids long. V dropped 2 bases and J dropped 5; count of bases not matched to a gene: 4. Germline CDR1 SGDLS, CDR2 YYNGEE. Here the CDR3 reads CASSVTGTGYGYTF. CDR3 nucleotides: TGTGCCAGCAGCGTCACCGGGACAGGGTATGGCTACACCTTC.

This sequence joins TRBV19 and TRBJ1-5, with 7 bases matching TRBD1. The CDR3 runs 15 residues. Germline V gene lookup returns CDR1 LNHDA and CDR2 SQIVND (reference sequence). V lost 7 bases and J lost 4; bases outside the gene matches: 10. In DNA, the CDR3 is TGTGCCAGTACCAGGGGGGACATAGGGAATCAGCCCCAGCATTTT. Residues: CASTRGDIGNQPQHF.

V gene TRBV7-6 combines with J gene TRBJ1-6, with a possible D match to TRBD1 (6 bases). Trimming cost V 2 bases and J 6 bases, with 11 bases left between them. Germline V gene data show CDR1 as SGHVS and CDR2 as FNYEAQ. The length of the CDR3 is 15 residues. As DNA, the CDR3 is TGTGCCAGCAGCTTATCAGGGGTTGGTAATTCACCCCTCCACTTT. Translated, it gives CASSLSGVGNSPLHF.

This clone appeared once. The chain is built from TRBV4-1 and TRBJ1-1, with D possibly being TRBD1 (6 bases). CDR3 length: 14 amino acids. Germline CDR1 is MGHRA and CDR2 is YSYEKL. V lost 6 bases and J lost 4, with 15 bases in between. CDR3 protein: CASRSRVGATEAFF. Written as DNA, the CDR3 is TGCGCCAGCAGATCTCGGGTGGGGGCCACTGAAGCTTTCTTT.

The chain links TRBV6-5 to TRBJ2-3; 10 positions agree with TRBD1. The CDR3 runs to 14 residues. The ends lost 6 bases at V and 2 bases at J; junction bases unmatched: 2. The germline V gene has CDR1 MNHEY and CDR2 SVGAGI. CDR3 sequence: CASRGQGNTDTQYF. CDR3 sequence (DNA): TGTGCCAGCAGGGGACAGGGGAACACAGATACGCAGTATTTT.

DNA for the CDR3: TGTGCCAGCAGCCCGACCCAGAGGGCACAGTATGGCTACACCTTC. Translating gives CASSPTQRAQYGYTF. V is TRBV3-1 (or the pseudogene TRBV3-2) and J is TRBJ1-2; D gene unclear. This CDR3 region has 15 residues. The V end lost 4 bases, the J end lost 5 bases, and 17 bases lay between the germline ends. From germline, CDR1 is LGHDT and CDR2 YNNKEL (reference sequence).

This chain connects TRBV24-1 to TRBJ2-2; perhaps TRBD2 as D (6 bases). Trimming removed 4 bases at V and 6 bases at J, with 14 bases between. The CDR3 is made up of 15 amino acids. Looked up from germline, CDR1 is KGHDR and CDR2 is SFDVKD. The CDR3 nucleotides are TGTGCCACCAGTGACCGGACTAAGGACTCCGGGGAGCTGTTTTTT. It specifies CATSDRTKDSGELFF.

J is TRBJ1-4 and V is TRBV11-2; D remains unclear. Trimming left V 2 bases short and J 5 bases short, with 18 bases between. Germline V gives CDR1 SGHAT, CDR2 FQNNGV. CDR3 size: 17 residues. As DNA, the CDR3 is TGTGCCAGCAGCTTACCCCTCGCCGGAGGGAAGAATGAAAAACTGTTTTTT. Amino acid sequence: CASSLPLAGGKNEKLFF.

The V and J genes are TRBV3-1 (or the pseudogene TRBV3-2) and TRBJ1-1; D unresolved. V was cut by 4 bases and J by 6 bases, with 12 bases left in between. There are 13 residues in the CDR3. Germline V gene lookup returns CDR1 LGHDT and CDR2 YNNKEL (reference sequence). Here the CDR3 reads CASSLIGGSEAFF. The CDR3 nucleotides read TGTGCCAGCAGCCTGATAGGCGGGTCTGAAGCTTTCTTT.

The V and J genes are TRBV7-2 and TRBJ1-1, with TRBD1 matching 7 bases. Trimming cost V 5 bases and J 2 bases; bases outside gene matches: 8. This CDR3 is 15 amino acids long. The V gene's germline CDR1 is SGHTA and CDR2 FQGNSA. This chain's CDR3 is CASSNQGGGNTEAFF. The CDR3 DNA sequence: TGTGCCAGCAGCAATCAGGGGGGAGGTAACACTGAAGCTTTCTTT.

V usage is TRBV4-1 and J usage is TRBJ1-2, with D hard to call. Trimming left V 3 bases short and J 5 bases short, with 16 bases between. The CDR3 totals 15 residues. In germline, CDR1 is MGHRA, CDR2 YSYEKL. The CDR3 sequence is CASSQAGRAGYGYTF. The DNA of the CDR3 is TGCGCCAGCAGCCAGGCCGGACGGGCGGGGTATGGCTACACCTTC.

The chain uses TRBV27 and TRBJ1-2, with 10 bases matching TRBD1. J lost 3 bases, V lost 3 bases, and 4 bases had no gene match. The CDR3 is made up of 15 amino acids. CDR1 and CDR2 from the germline V gene are MNHEY and SMNVEV (reference sequence). CDR3 nucleotides: TGTGCCAGCAGTTTCGGGACAGGGGATGACTATGGCTACACCTTC. Its protein is CASSFGTGDDYGYTF.

The chain has TRBV27 and TRBJ2-3; D may be TRBD1 (6 bases). Germline CDR1 reads MNHEY; CDR2 reads SMNVEV (reference sequence). The CDR3 loop spans 12 amino acids. Trimming cost V 6 bases and J 10 bases, with 14 bases left between them. The CDR3 region is CASRQGTRPQYF. The DNA for the CDR3 is TGTGCCAGCAGACAGGGAACCCGTCCGCAGTATTTT.

The chain couples TRBV27 to TRBJ1-1; maybe TRBD1 (6 bases). Germline CDR1 and CDR2: MNHEY and SMNVEV (reference sequence). The CDR3 is 19 residues long. V was pared by 4 bases and J by 1 base, with 25 bases between. The CDR3, as DNA: TGTGCCAGCAGTTCCTTACGGGGAATATGGGGGGGCCAGAACACTGAAGCTTTCTTT. As protein: CASSSLRGIWGGQNTEAFF.

The gene calls are TRBV27 and TRBJ1-5; tentatively, D is TRBD1 (6 bases). This CDR3 is 16 amino acids long. The ends were cut back, 5 bases at V and 1 base at J, with 15 bases in the middle. The germline gives CDR1 MNHEY, CDR2 SMNVEV (reference sequence). CDR3 residues: CASSPLQGMSNQPQHF. CDR3 coding DNA: TGTGCCAGCAGTCCACTCCAGGGGATGAGCAATCAGCCCCAGCATTTT.

The chain is built from TRBV20-1 and TRBJ2-5, with D unclear. This CDR3 is 11 amino acids long. CDR1 and CDR2 (germline): DFQATT, SNEGSKA (reference sequence). The V and J ends lost 3 bases and 5 bases respectively, with 7 bases between them. The CDR3 loop reads CSARALETQYF. DNA for the CDR3: TGCAGTGCTAGGGCCCTTGAGACCCAGTACTTC.

This chain joins TRBV5-1 and TRBJ1-2; TRBD1 aligns across 7 bases. This CDR3 is 15 amino acids long. Germline assignment: CDR1 SGHRS and CDR2 YFSETQ. Trimming cost V 3 bases and J 8 bases; bases outside gene matches: 13. This CDR3 reads CASSSPGTEQYGYTF. The CDR3 coding sequence is TGCGCCAGCAGCTCCCCCGGGACAGAGCAATACGGCTACACCTTC.

The rearrangement links TRBV11-2 to TRBJ1-2; 8 nucleotides align to TRBD1. The ends lost 1 base at V and 5 bases at J; junction bases unmatched: 9. This CDR3 has 16 amino acids. Germline loops: CDR1 SGHAT, CDR2 FQNNGV. The CDR3 spells CASSLGRRDRNYGYTF. CDR3 bases: TGTGCCAGCAGCTTAGGGCGCCGGGACAGGAATTATGGCTACACCTTC.

This clone was seen a single time. This chain's CDR3 is CASSLETSRDTQYF. CDR3 DNA: TGCGCCAGCAGCTTGGAGACATCTCGAGATACGCAGTATTTT. The chain is built from TRBV5-1 and TRBJ2-3, with D hard to call. Trimming took 0 bases from V and 5 from J, leaving 10 bases between them. The CDR3 is made up of 14 amino acids. Germline loops: CDR1 SGHRS, CDR2 YFSETQ.

The chain couples TRBV11-3 to TRBJ2-2; D is unresolved. Germline CDR1 is SGHNT and CDR2 is YENEEA. V was cut by 5 bases and J by 7 bases, with 26 bases left in between. CDR3 length: 18 residues. Here the CDR3 DNA reads TGTGCCAGCAGCCTTTGGTCTGGGCTTCTTGGAAGCAGCGGGGAGCTGTTTTTT. It yields the protein CASSLWSGLLGSSGELFF.

The chain employs TRBV7-8 and TRBJ1-2; no clear D. CDR1 SGHVS and CDR2 FQNEAQ come from the germline V gene. Trimming left V 1 base short and J 5 bases short, with 8 bases between. CDR3 length equals 13 residues. For the CDR3, the DNA is TGTGCCAGCAGCTTAGGGCCAGTTTATGGCTACACCTTC. This codes for CASSLGPVYGYTF.

This chain joins TRBV21-1 and TRBJ2-5; TRBD1 is the table's D call, not checked against the DNA. TRBV21-1 is termed a pseudogene. The CDR3 runs to 14 residues. The CDR3 bases are TGTGCCAGCAGCAGAGACGACAGGACAGAGACCCAGTACTTC. Translated, it gives CASSRDDRTETQYF.

The gene calls are TRBV24-1 and TRBJ1-4; D may be TRBD1 (5 bases). Germline values: CDR1 KGHDR, CDR2 SFDVKD. The CDR3 loop spans 15 amino acids. V dropped 4 bases and J dropped 8 bases, with 16 bases sitting between them. The CDR3 bases are TGTGCCACCAGTGACCCTGGAGGGGCGGACGAAAAACTGTTTTTT. This translates into CATSDPGGADEKLFF.